The next 29 T cell receptor beta chains were all read from a single sample in a study of T cell responses to AZD1222 COVID-19 vaccine. Some clones are missing from TCRdb's copy, which holds only in-frame ones; the method was immunoSEQ multiplex PCR. The repertoire includes nearly 200,000 clones, roughly 92% of them detected once, and roughly 1% sits in the top ten. Sequenced material: peripheral blood, taken 28 days after the second AZD1222 dose. The receptor source for this set is an adult who received the AZD1222 COVID-19 vaccine.

J is TRBJ1-6 and V is TRBV6-5; the match to TRBD1 covers 7 bases. Germline CDR1 MNHEY, CDR2 SVGAGI. The junction had 2 bases not matched to a gene; V was cut back by 2 bases and J by 4 bases. The CDR3 is 15 amino acids. CDR3 in DNA: TGTGCCAGCAGTTACCAGGGGGGATATAATTCACCCCTCCACTTT. Translation gives CASSYQGGYNSPLHF.

The V call is TRBV5-1, the J call TRBJ2-3; D possibly uses TRBD1 or TRBD2 (6 bases each). Trimming removed 4 bases from V and 4 bases from J, with 19 bases in between. Germline CDR1 reads SGHRS; CDR2 reads YFSETQ. The CDR3 runs to 16 residues. DNA of the CDR3: TGCGCCAGCAGCGGGGGGCGGTTTGGCTTCGCAGATACGCAGTATTTT. As protein: CASSGGRFGFADTQYF.

The J gene is TRBJ2-3, the V gene TRBV19, with 13 bases fitting TRBD2. Germline CDR1 reads LNHDA; CDR2 reads SQIVND (reference sequence). The CDR3 covers 17 residues. The junction had 7 bases not matched to a gene; V was cut back by 5 bases and J by 2 bases. The CDR3 DNA sequence: TGTGCCAGTAGTGAAAGTGGACTAGCGGGGGCCACAGATACGCAGTATTTT. Its protein product is CASSESGLAGATDTQYF.

This chain uses TRBV6-5 with TRBJ1-1, with 8 bases aligning to TRBD1. CDR1 and CDR2 from the germline V gene are MNHEY and SVGAGI. This CDR3 is 16 amino acids long. With 0 bases clipped from V and 4 bases from J, the junction kept 7 bases outside the gene matches. CDR3 sequence reads: CASSYSNARGPTEAFF. In DNA form, the CDR3 reads TGTGCCAGCAGTTACTCGAATGCCAGGGGGCCCACTGAAGCTTTCTTT.

The V and J genes are TRBV7-2 and TRBJ1-1; D gene unclear. V was cut by 2 bases and J by 3 bases, with 7 bases left in between. The CDR3 runs 13 residues. Germline V gene sequence: CDR1 SGHTA, CDR2 FQGNSA. The CDR3 DNA reads as TGTGCCAGCAGCTTATCCCGATACACTGAAGCTTTCTTT. Encoded protein: CASSLSRYTEAFF.

The chain employs TRBV4-1 and TRBJ1-5; a possible D gene is TRBD1 (5 bases). CDR3 length equals 15 residues. V was trimmed by 4 bases and J by 4 bases, leaving 14 bases between them. Germline V gene lookup returns CDR1 MGHRA and CDR2 YSYEKL. The CDR3 DNA reads TGCGCCAGCAGCCTGACCGAGGGGACGAATCAGCCCCAGCATTTT. Protein product: CASSLTEGTNQPQHF.

This chain uses TRBV5-1 with TRBJ2-1, with D perhaps TRBD1 (6 bases). Trimming pared 4 bases from V and 2 bases from J, leaving 10 bases between. The germline V gene has CDR1 SGHRS and CDR2 YFSETQ. The length of the CDR3 is 14 residues. The CDR3 nucleotides are TGCGCCAGCAGCCCGGGGACAACCTACAATGAGCAGTTCTTC. Protein: CASSPGTTYNEQFF.

This clone occurred once. The chain couples TRBV3-1 (or the pseudogene TRBV3-2) to TRBJ2-7; D gene uncertain. This CDR3 comprises 13 residues. The germline V and J ends were trimmed by 1 base and 3 bases, with 7 bases remaining between them. Germline CDR1 LGHDT, CDR2 YNNKEL (reference sequence). CDR3 sequence reads: CASSQGGDYEQYF. CDR3 DNA sequence: TGTGCCAGCAGCCAAGGAGGAGACTACGAGCAGTACTTC.

The CDR3 sequence is CASSSLRGANEKLFF. The CDR3 bases are TGTGCCAGCAGCTCCCTCAGGGGCGCTAATGAAAAACTGTTTTTT. The chain employs TRBV5-6 and TRBJ1-4; perhaps TRBD1 as D (6 bases). The CDR3 is 15 amino acids. Germline loops: CDR1 SGHDT, CDR2 YYEEEE. Trimming took off 3 bases at V and 3 bases at J, with 12 bases between the two ends.

This sequence joins TRBV19 and TRBJ1-1; 9 positions match TRBD1. Losses at the gene ends were 9 bases for V and 6 bases for J; bases not matched to a gene: 5. CDR1 is LNHDA, CDR2 SQIVND, per germline (reference sequence). The CDR3 sequence is 12 residues long. Written as DNA, the CDR3 is TGTGCCAGCCGGGACAGGGACTCTGAAGCTTTCTTT. Its translation: CASRDRDSEAFF. The variable domain in full, completed from reference TRBV19 and TRBJ1-1, reads DGGITQSPKYLFRKEGQNVTLSCEQNLNHDAMYWYRQDPGQGLRLIYYSQIVNDFQKGDIAEGYSVSREKKESFPLTVTSAQKNPTAFYLCASRDRDSEAFFGQGTRLTVV.

The V call is TRBV2, the J call TRBJ1-5, with no clear D. The CDR3 contains 16 residues. Trimming pared 4 bases from V and 0 bases from J, leaving 13 bases between. Germline V gene sequence: CDR1 SNHLY, CDR2 FYNNEI. CDR3 sequence: CASSVPGRYSNQPQHF. CDR3 nucleotides: TGTGCCAGCAGTGTTCCCGGGAGATATAGCAATCAGCCCCAGCATTTT.

This sequence joins TRBV7-9 and TRBJ2-3, with 11 bases identical to TRBD2. The CDR3 covers 16 residues. Germline V lookup: CDR1 SEHNR, CDR2 FQNEAQ (reference sequence). V lost 4 bases to trimming and J lost 1 base; unmatched junction nucleotides: 4. CDR3 DNA sequence: TGTGCCAGCAGCTACTCTAGCGGGGGGCGCACAGATACGCAGTATTTT. Translating gives CASSYSSGGRTDTQYF.

The chain has TRBV9 and TRBJ1-3; 9 bases are shared with TRBD1. The germline CDR1 and CDR2 sequences are SGDLS and YYNGEE. The CDR3 is made up of 14 amino acids. J gave up 12 bases and V 3 bases, and 10 bases lay outside the gene matches. The CDR3 bases are TGTGCCAGCAGCGCCGGGACAGGGCGTGATAGCATATATTTT. Translated: CASSAGTGRDSIYF.

The rearrangement uses TRBV5-1 and TRBJ2-1; D may correspond to TRBD1 or TRBD2 (5 bases each). V was cut by 0 bases and J by 5 bases, with 15 bases left in between. CDR1 and CDR2 from the germline V gene are SGHRS and YFSETQ. The CDR3 is 16 residues long. CDR3 region: CASSLVAGRNDNEQFF. For the CDR3, the DNA is TGCGCCAGCAGCTTGGTGGCAGGGAGAAACGACAATGAGCAGTTCTTC.

This clone was counted between two and nine times. The genes are TRBV3-1 (or the pseudogene TRBV3-2) and TRBJ2-7; 8 nucleotides match TRBD1. The J segment lost 1 base and the V segment lost 0 bases, leaving 2 bases of the junction unmatched. Germline CDR1 and CDR2: LGHDT and YNNKEL (reference sequence). The CDR3 extends over 15 amino acids. The DNA of the CDR3 is TGTGCCAGCAGCCAAGAGACAGGGGCTTCCTACGAGCAGTACTTC. As protein: CASSQETGASYEQYF.

The V and J genes are TRBV6-5 and TRBJ1-4, with D hard to call. CDR3 size: 15 residues. The V gene lost 2 bases and the J gene lost 5 bases, with 12 bases spanning the gap. Germline loops: CDR1 MNHEY, CDR2 SVGAGI. The CDR3 sequence is CASSYATATNEKLFF. Written as DNA, the CDR3 is TGTGCCAGCAGTTACGCGACGGCCACCAATGAAAAACTGTTTTTT.

The V call is TRBV19, the J call TRBJ2-5; perhaps TRBD1 as D (6 bases). Germline CDR1 is LNHDA and CDR2 is SQIVND (reference sequence). CDR3 size: 13 residues. Trimming stripped 7 bases from V and 5 bases from J, with 14 bases between. CDR3 residues: CASKRAGAETQYF. The CDR3 region has the DNA TGTGCCAGTAAGAGGGCAGGGGCGGAGACCCAGTACTTC.

This chain links TRBV11-2 with TRBJ2-7; D is undetermined. This CDR3 comprises 13 residues. From germline, CDR1 is SGHAT and CDR2 FQNNGV. Trimming pared 5 bases from V and 6 bases from J, leaving 14 bases between. CDR3 region: CASSGPRFREQYF. The CDR3 bases are TGTGCCAGCAGCGGCCCACGATTTCGCGAGCAGTACTTC.

V gene TRBV6-5 combines with J gene TRBJ2-1, with 12 bases lining up with TRBD2. The V gene end was trimmed by 8 bases and the J gene end by 4 bases; junction bases not matched to a gene: 3. This CDR3 contains 14 residues. From germline, CDR1 is MNHEY and CDR2 SVGAGI. This chain's CDR3 is CASRTSGAYNEQFF. Here the CDR3 DNA reads TGTGCCAGCCGGACTAGCGGGGCGTACAATGAGCAGTTCTTC.

The chain joins TRBV15 to TRBJ1-5, with TRBD1 as a possible D gene (5 bases). This CDR3 is built from 15 residues. Germline V lookup: CDR1 LNHNV, CDR2 YYDKDF (reference sequence). Trimming took off 1 base at V and 5 bases at J, with 12 bases between the two ends. The CDR3 nucleotides read TGTGCCACCAGCAGAGGGGAGGGGTGGGATCAGCCCCAGCATTTT. Translating it yields CATSRGEGWDQPQHF.

The rearrangement uses TRBV30 and TRBJ1-5, with 7 bases lining up with TRBD1. The germline CDR1 and CDR2 sequences are GTSNPN and SVGIG (reference sequence). CDR3 length: 18 residues. J gave up 2 bases and V 0 bases, and 13 bases lay outside the gene matches. The DNA for the CDR3 is TGTGCCTGGAGTGTGTCCCCTCTCTACAGGGGAGGCAATCAGCCCCAGCATTTT. This gives the protein CAWSVSPLYRGGNQPQHF.

The gene calls are TRBV7-9 and TRBJ1-6; D uncertain. Germline V lookup: CDR1 SEHNR, CDR2 FQNEAQ (reference sequence). V shed 2 bases and J shed 0 bases, with 11 bases lying between them. This CDR3 region has 17 residues. This CDR3 is CASSLRDPGSYNSPLHF. CDR3 DNA: TGTGCCAGCAGCTTAAGGGATCCAGGCTCCTATAATTCACCCCTCCACTTT.

The count of this clone is one. The V and J genes are TRBV11-2 and TRBJ1-3; 10 nucleotides line up with TRBD1. This CDR3 is 19 amino acids long. CDR1 is SGHAT and CDR2 is FQNNGV in the germline V gene. The V and J ends lost 6 bases and 0 bases, in that order; junction bases with no gene match: 14. CDR3 region: CASSTGTGALGSSGNTIYF. The CDR3 DNA follows: TGTGCCAGCAGTACCGGGACAGGGGCGCTTGGTAGCTCTGGAAACACCATATATTTT.

V is TRBV5-4 and J is TRBJ1-4; D possibly corresponds to TRBD1 (5 bases). The V gene lost 5 bases and the J gene lost 7 bases, with 12 bases spanning the gap. The CDR3 length is 13 residues. The V gene's germline CDR1 is SGHNT and CDR2 YYREEE (reference sequence). DNA for the CDR3: TGTGCCAGCAGTCCGGGGCTGGGTGAAAAACTGTTTTTT. Translated: CASSPGLGEKLFF. Full variable domain (rest looked up from reference TRBV5-4 and TRBJ1-4): ETGVTQSPTHLIKTRGQQVTLRCSSQSGHNTVSWYQQALGQGPQFIFQYYREEENGRGNFPPRFSGLQFPNYSSELNVNALELDDSALYLCASSPGLGEKLFFGSGTQLSVL.

The V gene is TRBV7-8, the J gene TRBJ1-4, with D tentatively TRBD1 (5 bases). The CDR3 is 14 amino acids. V lost 3 bases and J 8 bases, leaving 13 bases between the germline ends. Germline V gene lookup returns CDR1 SGHVS and CDR2 FQNEAQ. CDR3 residues: CASSLGPGGEKLFF. The CDR3 DNA reads TGTGCCAGCAGCTTGGGTCCTGGGGGGGAAAAACTGTTTTTT.

This chain joins TRBV27 and TRBJ2-1; no definite D call. This CDR3 spans 16 amino acids. Germline CDR1 MNHEY, CDR2 SMNVEV (reference sequence). V shed 1 base and J shed 0 bases, with 10 bases lying between them. CDR3 sequence reads: CASSLYPSSSYNEQFF. The DNA of the CDR3 is TGTGCCAGCAGTTTATACCCTTCCAGCTCCTACAATGAGCAGTTCTTC.

The J gene is TRBJ1-4, the V gene TRBV30; maybe TRBD1 (5 bases). Germline V CDR1 and CDR2: GTSNPN, SVGIG (reference sequence). This CDR3 region has 12 residues. The V gene lost 5 bases and the J gene lost 6 bases, with 10 bases spanning the gap. The CDR3 DNA reads as TGTGCCTGGCGGGGGGTGGATGAAAAACTGTTTTTT. This codes for CAWRGVDEKLFF.

V and J are TRBV5-1 and TRBJ1-6, with a tentative D call TRBD1 (5 bases). The V and J ends lost 2 bases and 7 bases respectively, with 13 bases between them. From germline, CDR1 is SGHRS and CDR2 YFSETQ. CDR3 size: 15 residues. CDR3 coding DNA: TGCGCCAGCAGCTTAAGGGACGCCCCCAATTCACCCCTCCACTTT. Protein sequence: CASSLRDAPNSPLHF.

The V gene is TRBV7-9, the J gene TRBJ1-1; D unclear. Germline V gives CDR1 SEHNR, CDR2 FQNEAQ (reference sequence). This CDR3 region has 12 residues. V dropped 5 bases and J dropped 4 bases, with 8 bases sitting between them. The CDR3 DNA is TGTGCCAGCAGCCCCACAAGCACTGAAGCTTTCTTT. Translating it yields CASSPTSTEAFF.